The clone carrying this TCR beta chain has a handful of counts. The antigen remains undetermined. This sample is drawn from a study of shared clonotypes between healthy human individuals. The authors' processing: Junction-only sequences without quality scores came from ImmunoSEQ, so filtering differed. The data were produced by immunoSEQ multiplex PCR, yet TCRdb's version contains in-frame clones alone and is incomplete. The V and J calls and the clone size are those of that table, but D and trimming were determined from the DNA. The sample has 950,000 to 1,100,000 clones, 75% to 85% seen once; the top ten hold roughly 0.57%. Nashville, Tennessee was home to all donors, who were Caucasian adults. General observations from the study: Clonotype sharing across several donors was observed for around 5% of naive CD4 clonotypes. Estimated richness was generally greater in naive than memory subsets.

Looked up from germline, CDR1 is MNHEY and CDR2 is SMNVEV (reference sequence). V lost 3 bases, J lost 6 bases, and 12 bases lay in between. The CDR3 length is 13 residues. Input material: memory CD4+ T cells from PBMCs. As for subset: CD45RA-negative fraction. This receptor was obtained from a man between 18 and 35 years old in good health. Some clones in this sample may be carry-over from other donors' samples. This chain connects TRBV27 to TRBJ2-7, with D perhaps TRBD1 (6 bases). The CDR3 DNA reads TGTGCCAGCAGTTTGCACAGGGCGGGCGAGCAGTACTTC. Translated, it gives CASSLHRAGEQYF.